This T cell receptor (beta chain) derives from a study of CD8+ T cells in alopecia areata (dated by TCRdb to 2017 to 2018). Turning to the overall study: The treated patients took part in an open-label pilot trial in which moderate-to-severe alopecia areata was treated with oral tofacitinib at 5 to 10 mg twice daily. TCRbeta CDR3 regions were amplified by immunoSEQ multiplex PCR with 35 Vbeta forward and 13 Jbeta reverse primers. Scalp tissue and sorted CD4+ and CD8+ peripheral blood T cells from patchy and totalis/universalis alopecia areata patients and from healthy controls were covered by human TCRbeta sequencing. Tofacitinib was administered for 6 to 18 months, and 6 months of follow-up off drug were then conducted to assess delayed response and recurrence. To study T cell clonal expansion in alopecia areata, the researchers applied high-throughput TCRbeta sequencing to both the C3H/HeJ mouse model and human patients. Biopsies were taken from tofacitinib-treated patients at baseline and at 4 and 24 weeks of treatment, and a later scalp biopsy was taken in several of the tofacitinib-treated patients. The RNA source kit depended on sample type: the PAXgene miRNA kit for fixed scalp, the miRNeasy kit for PBMCs, and the RNeasy kit for mouse skin. Clonality in the scalp was compared among normal scalp (n=4), patchy alopecia areata scalp (n=8), and alopecia totalis/universalis scalp (n=8). Overall results and qualifications from the work: TCR sequences shared between patients were less clear than in mice, possibly partly because of HLA diversity in the patient population. Scalp TCR repertoire analysis is complicated because resident alphabeta T cells in normal human skin are also sequenced, whereas mouse skin is dominated by gammadelta T cells. Compared with normal scalp, lesional scalp had higher clonality and more expanded CD8+ clones, particularly in alopecia totalis/universalis, a pattern that suggests antigenic drive.

Receptors were amplified or captured by the immunoSEQ multiplex PCR assay. To provide template for TCR sequencing, every sample had RNA extracted and reverse transcribed into cDNA. First-strand cDNA was synthesized using SuperScript III with a 2:1 mix of oligo-dT and random hexamers. A synthetic immune receptor repertoire was used to measure amplification bias, and any remaining bias was corrected computationally. Under the source paper's analysis protocol: Raw reads were preprocessed to remove errors, and CDR3 was defined according to IMGT conventions as the region from the conserved cysteine to phenylalanine. Clonality was computed by normalizing Shannon entropy by log2 of the number of productive unique TCRs and subtracting the result from 1. CD4 or CD8 identity of scalp clones was inferred by cross-referencing scalp TCRbeta sequences with sorted blood CD4 and CD8 repertoires. TCRdb carries this immuneACCESS record with in-frame sequences only. Its versions omit some clonotypes, under half of them owing to an unresolved V gene in the studies checked, with the rest unexplained. V and J calls and clone size are as listed in that table; D and trimming were resolved from the DNA. The sample data list 90,000 to 150,000 clones, and more than 30% of these were observed just once. The ten largest clones add up to about 3.1% of the sample.

Lesional scalp punch biopsies and peripheral blood were obtained from alopecia areata patients. PBMCs were isolated by density centrifugation and stained for CD3, CD4 and CD8, and CD4+ and CD8+ T cells were sorted on a FACSAria. The CDR1 and CDR2 encoded by the germline V gene are SGHRS and YFSETQ. Counted from cysteine to phenylalanine, this CDR3 has 15 amino acids. Only the CDR3 DNA is retained, 45 bases long and in frame from the first base. V drops 0 bases and J drops 2 bases, leaving 11 bases in between. This clone was seen a handful of times. This clone's antigen is unknown. There are no base qualities to consult, and no much larger clone falls within one base.

This sequence originates from a human donor with alopecia areata. Sample: CD4+ T cells sorted from blood. The V and J genes are TRBV5-1 and TRBJ1-1; no D gene is confidently identified. The DNA sequence is TGCGCCAGCAGCTTGGCCGGGAGACCAAACACTGAAGCTTTCTTT. This yields the protein CASSLAGRPNTEAFF.